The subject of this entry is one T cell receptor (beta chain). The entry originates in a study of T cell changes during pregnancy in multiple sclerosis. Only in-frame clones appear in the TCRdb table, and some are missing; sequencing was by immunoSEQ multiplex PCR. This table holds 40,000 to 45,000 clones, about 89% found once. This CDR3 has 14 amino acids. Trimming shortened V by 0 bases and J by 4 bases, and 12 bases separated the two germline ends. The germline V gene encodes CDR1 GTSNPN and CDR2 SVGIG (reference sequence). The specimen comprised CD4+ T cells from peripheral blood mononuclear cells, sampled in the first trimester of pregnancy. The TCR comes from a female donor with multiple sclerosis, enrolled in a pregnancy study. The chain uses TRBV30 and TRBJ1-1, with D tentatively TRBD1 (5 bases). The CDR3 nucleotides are TGTGCCTGGAGTGTCGGCAGGGTGGCCACTGAAGCTTTCTTT. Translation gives CAWSVGRVATEAFF.